This T cell receptor beta chain was found in a study of early T cells in non-severe SARS-CoV-2 infection. Study-level results: VDJdb-based annotation leaned toward anti-spike CD8 responses and missed private and CD4 specificities.

In its sample, this clonotype was seen a few times. Its antigen is unidentified. Unique molecular identifiers were attached to individual cDNA molecules. TCRdb analysed the 5' RACE reads with MiXCR anew, one entry per CDR3 protein. The repertoire consists of around 63,000 distinct CDR3 sequences, with approximately 12% occurring once and the leading ten covering approximately 4.8%. This sequence originates from an adult who was a healthcare worker with PCR-confirmed SARS-CoV-2 infection or an uninfected control (not recorded which). Sequencing was performed on whole blood.

Here the CDR3 DNA reads TGTGCCAGCAGCCAACTCCAGGGGGCGGGAGGCTACACCTTC. Its protein product is CASSQLQGAGGYTF. This chain joins TRBV4-2 and TRBJ1-2; 8 positions match TRBD1. The junction had 7 bases not matched to a gene; V was cut back by 2 bases and J by 8 bases. CDR1 LGHNA and CDR2 YNFKEQ come from the germline V gene. The CDR3 spans 14 residues.